This T cell receptor (beta chain) was captured in a study of T-cell reconstitution after alpha-beta-depleted transplantation in children. General study results and limits: Once a year had passed after transplant, T-cell counts and diversity came mostly from newly produced T cells. Two months or so post-transplant, alpha-beta T cells reportedly derived from several hundred expanded graft clones.

Germline assignment: CDR1 MNHEY and CDR2 SVGEGT. The ends lost 6 bases at V and 1 base at J; junction bases unmatched: 9. There are 16 residues in the CDR3. This clonotype was seen many times. Its antigen is as yet unknown. Molecular barcoding with unique molecular identifiers was used for the TCRbeta library. MiXCR, applied by TCRdb to the PCR reads, yields one record per CDR3 protein. The profile shows some 830,000 distinct CDR3 sequences, around 17% of them singletons. The sample in question was PBMCs, mostly from graft donor cells, obtained 360 days after TCRalphabeta/CD19-depleted stem cell transplant. The origin of this receptor is a male patient between 5 and 17 years old who had a stem cell transplant for acute lymphoblastic leukemia, so the T cells may come from the graft donor. This chain links TRBV6-2 or TRBV6-3 with TRBJ2-1; TRBD1 aligns across 7 bases. The CDR3: CASRKMLGQSYNEQFF. The CDR3 nucleotides read TGTGCCAGCAGGAAGATGTTGGGACAGTCCTACAATGAGCAGTTCTTC.